Shown below are 19 T cell receptor beta chains from a single sample sequenced in a study of cytomegalovirus exposure and HLA in healthy donors. In the PCR, 60 Vbeta and 13 Jbeta primers were used. TCRdb keeps only in-frame clones here, not all; method: immunoSEQ multiplex PCR. Of over 150,000 clones in the sample, roughly 77% were seen once. The sample was PBMCs. These TCRs come from a woman in her thirties or forties in good health and CMV-seropositive.

The chain couples TRBV7-5 to TRBJ2-7; the table's D call of TRBD2 was not tested on the DNA. TRBV7-5 is flagged as a pseudogene. The CDR3 is 18 residues long. As DNA, the CDR3 is TGTGCCAGAAGCTCAACCCCTTTTTTCGGTGGACTCCCCCTCGAGCAGTACTTC. This codes for CARSSTPFFGGLPLEQYF.

This rearrangement joins TRBV4-2 to TRBJ1-6; perhaps TRBD1 as D (5 bases). The CDR3 runs to 19 residues. Germline V gene lookup returns CDR1 LGHNA and CDR2 YNFKEQ. Trimming removed 1 base at V and 4 bases at J, with 20 bases between. As DNA, the CDR3 is TGTGCCAGCAGCCAAGGGCGGCAGGCAGGGCTTGGTTATAATTCACCCCTCCACTTT. It yields the protein CASSQGRQAGLGYNSPLHF.

The chain carries TRBV19 and TRBJ2-3; tentatively, D is TRBD2 (5 bases). The V and J ends lost 5 bases and 3 bases respectively, with 21 bases between them. Germline V gene lookup returns CDR1 LNHDA and CDR2 SQIVND (reference sequence). CDR3 length: 17 amino acids. The chain's CDR3 is CASSAGDGDRRTDTQYF. The CDR3 DNA reads as TGTGCCAGTAGTGCCGGGGATGGCGATAGGAGGACAGATACGCAGTATTTT.

V usage is TRBV5-1 and J usage is TRBJ2-5, with TRBD2 identical over 13 bases. Germline assignment: CDR1 SGHRS and CDR2 YFSETQ. The length of the CDR3 is 16 residues. V trimming: 3 bases; J trimming: 2 bases; junction bases outside the gene matches: 4. The CDR3 DNA reads as TGCGCCAGCAGCTCATCGGGACTAGCGGGGCAAGAGACCCAGTACTTC. Translation gives CASSSSGLAGQETQYF.

V and J are TRBV6-5 and TRBJ1-1, with 8 positions matching TRBD1. In germline, CDR1 is MNHEY, CDR2 SVGAGI. This CDR3 is built from 14 residues. Trimming cost V 7 bases and J 5 bases; bases outside gene matches: 9. CDR3 coding DNA: TGTGCCAGCAACTCCGCAGGGGGCGGAACTGAAGCTTTCTTT. Its translation is CASNSAGGGTEAFF.

This clone was recorded once. The rearrangement joins TRBV7-2 to TRBJ1-4; D might be TRBD1 (5 bases). V gave up 3 bases and J gave up 7 bases, with 15 bases separating them. The V gene's germline CDR1 is SGHTA and CDR2 FQGNSA. The CDR3 has 15 amino acids. The CDR3 DNA is TGTGCCAGCAGCTTGCGGACATCCCCGAGTGAAAAACTGTTTTTT. Its protein product is CASSLRTSPSEKLFF.

This sequence joins TRBV5-4 and TRBJ2-7, with D possibly being TRBD1 (5 bases). The length of the CDR3 is 13 residues. CDR1 and CDR2 from the germline V gene are SGHNT and YYREEE (reference sequence). The germline V and J ends were trimmed by 7 bases and 6 bases, with 17 bases remaining between them. CDR3 in DNA: TGTGCCAGCGCTATTGACAGATCATTCGAGCAGTACTTC. Translated, it gives CASAIDRSFEQYF.

The V call is TRBV5-1, the J call TRBJ1-1; 8 nucleotides agree with TRBD1. Looked up from germline, CDR1 is SGHRS and CDR2 is YFSETQ. Trimming at V came to 2 bases and at J to 3 bases, leaving 6 bases not matched to a gene. The CDR3 sequence is 15 residues long. This CDR3 is CASSFLDRAHTEAFF. CDR3 in DNA: TGCGCCAGCAGCTTTTTGGACAGGGCGCACACTGAAGCTTTCTTT.

J is TRBJ1-1 and V is TRBV9; 8 nucleotides align to TRBD1. The CDR3 extends over 15 amino acids. J gave up 5 bases and V 0 bases, and 6 bases lay outside the gene matches. The germline V gene encodes CDR1 SGDLS and CDR2 YYNGEE. The CDR3 protein is CASSVGTGWLTEAFF. The CDR3 nucleotides are TGTGCCAGCAGCGTAGGGACAGGGTGGTTAACTGAAGCTTTCTTT.

This clone was seen more than once but under ten times. This chain connects TRBV7-9 to TRBJ1-4; 7 nucleotides align to TRBD1. Germline V lookup: CDR1 SEHNR, CDR2 FQNEAQ (reference sequence). Germline trimming cut 2 bases from V and 3 bases from J; bases unmatched to any gene: 3. The CDR3 loop spans 15 amino acids. Here the CDR3 DNA reads TGTGCCAGCAGCTTACAGGGACAGCCTAATGAAAAACTGTTTTTT. Residues: CASSLQGQPNEKLFF.

The rearrangement uses TRBV5-1 and TRBJ2-1; D is possibly TRBD2 (6 bases). The germline V and J ends were trimmed by 2 bases and 9 bases, with 15 bases remaining between them. CDR3 length equals 14 residues. Germline V gives CDR1 SGHRS, CDR2 YFSETQ. The DNA of the CDR3 is TGCGCCAGCAGCTTCGTAAACGGGGAGGTTGAGCAGTTCTTC. This translates into CASSFVNGEVEQFF. The full variable domain, with the rest looked up from reference TRBV5-1 and TRBJ2-1, is KAGVTQTPRYLIKTRGQQVTLSCSPISGHRSVSWYQQTPGQGLQFLFEYFSETQRNKGNFPGRFSGRQFSNSRSEMNVSTLELGDSALYLCASSFVNGEVEQFFGPGTRLTVL.

The genes are TRBV4-1 and TRBJ1-5; a weak D match, TRBD1 (6 bases). V lost 5 bases, J lost 6 bases, and 17 bases lay in between. Germline V gene data show CDR1 as MGHRA and CDR2 as YSYEKL. The CDR3 loop spans 15 amino acids. In nucleotides, the CDR3 is TGCGCCAGCAGCACCGGACAGCAAAGGGGTCAGCCCCAGCATTTT. Its protein product is CASSTGQQRGQPQHF.

This chain links TRBV6-6 with TRBJ1-1; weak D call: TRBD1 (6 bases). Looked up from germline, CDR1 is MNHNY and CDR2 is SVGAGI (reference sequence). The CDR3 loop spans 15 amino acids. V lost 3 bases and J 5 bases, leaving 16 bases between the germline ends. CDR3 nucleotide sequence: TGTGCCAGCAGTTATTCCGGGACACAAATGACTGAAGCTTTCTTT. The encoded protein is CASSYSGTQMTEAFF.

The V gene is TRBV18, the J gene TRBJ1-5; 12 nucleotides line up with TRBD1. The length of the CDR3 is 16 residues. Per germline, CDR1 KGHSH and CDR2 LQKENI. The V gene end was trimmed by 3 bases and the J gene end by 3 bases; junction bases not matched to a gene: 3. CDR3 in amino acids: CASSPGTGGPNQPQHF. CDR3 coding DNA: TGTGCCAGCTCACCGGGGACAGGGGGCCCCAATCAGCCCCAGCATTTT.

J is TRBJ1-2 and V is TRBV9; D is possibly TRBD1 (5 bases). V shed 0 bases and J shed 2 bases, with 8 bases lying between them. The CDR3 has 14 residues. The germline gives CDR1 SGDLS, CDR2 YYNGEE. The CDR3 protein is CASSVGPGNYGYTF. CDR3 bases: TGTGCCAGCAGCGTAGGTCCAGGGAACTATGGCTACACCTTC.

This clone is a singleton in its sample. The V gene is TRBV6-1, the J gene TRBJ2-3, with 13 bases that match TRBD2. Germline-derived CDR1 and CDR2 are MNHNS and SASEGT. The CDR3 has 15 residues. The V gene end was trimmed by 2 bases and the J gene end by 7 bases; junction bases not matched to a gene: 3. The CDR3 DNA sequence: TGTGCCAGCAGTGAAACTAGCGGGGGGGCAAATACGCAGTATTTT. Amino acid sequence: CASSETSGGANTQYF.

The chain employs TRBV7-2 and TRBJ1-1, with D unclear. Looked up from germline, CDR1 is SGHTA and CDR2 is FQGNSA. This CDR3 has 13 amino acids. The V end was cut by 5 bases, the J end by 7 bases, with 14 bases between. The CDR3 reads CASSARGGGEAFF. CDR3 nucleotide sequence: TGTGCCAGCAGCGCCCGAGGTGGAGGTGAAGCTTTCTTT.

V usage is TRBV6-5 and J usage is TRBJ1-2; TRBD1 aligns across 7 bases. The germline gives CDR1 MNHEY, CDR2 SVGAGI. The CDR3 is 12 residues long. The J segment lost 8 bases and the V segment lost 4 bases, leaving 4 bases of the junction unmatched. The CDR3 DNA follows: TGTGCCAGCAGTTCGACAGGGCAGGGCTACACCTTC. Protein sequence: CASSSTGQGYTF.

J is TRBJ1-1 and V is TRBV27; possible D gene TRBD1, 6 bases. Germline CDR1 and CDR2: MNHEY and SMNVEV (reference sequence). CDR3 length: 16 amino acids. V lost 4 bases and J 1 base, leaving 16 bases between the germline ends. The CDR3: CASSSPAPGQNTEAFF. The CDR3 nucleotides read TGTGCCAGCAGTTCTCCTGCCCCGGGACAGAACACTGAAGCTTTCTTT.